The present entry profiles one T cell receptor beta chain with its context. Its specificity is unknown. V shed 0 bases and J 15 bases; nucleotides not matched to a gene: 2. Germline values: CDR1 DFQATT, CDR2 SNEGSKA (reference sequence). This CDR3 comprises 11 residues. With the Oncomine TCR Beta short-read assay, DNA from cultured CD4+ T cells was sequenced. Via MiXCR, TCRdb re-called the PCR reads, giving one row per CDR3 protein. The table records approximately 23,000 distinct CDR3 sequences, around two fifths of them present only once. As to time point: late sampling 161 to 241 days after vaccination in three convalescent patients. The treatment: approximately 11-day PBMC culture with coronavirus spike peptide pools or control peptides (ViraFEST assay). Positive tests by PCR, dated March to December 2020, predated US Alpha, Beta and Delta variants. This specimen comes from a study of vaccination and CD4 T cells after COVID-19.

Sequencing was performed on CD4+ T cells from blood, cultured in vitro, taken about 7 months after SARS-CoV-2 vaccination. The clonotype comes from a human donor who had recovered from COVID-19. The chain recombines TRBV20-1 with TRBJ2-1; 10 bases line up with TRBD1. Written as DNA, the CDR3 is TGCAGTGCTAGAGACCGGGACAGGGGGTTCTTC. It yields the protein CSARDRDRGFF.